Here is one T cell receptor beta chain with its context. The entry originates in a study of blood T cell repertoires in COVID-19. TCRdb keeps only in-frame clones here, not all; method: immunoSEQ multiplex PCR. The table includes 210,000 or so clones, 85% to 90% detected once. CDR1 and CDR2 from the germline V gene are SGHVS and FQNEAQ. Germline trimming cut 3 bases from V and 9 bases from J; bases unmatched to any gene: 7. The CDR3 loop spans 14 amino acids. The rearrangement uses TRBV7-8 and TRBJ2-1, with 8 bases fitting TRBD1. Sequenced material: peripheral blood. This receptor was taken from a woman in her forties or fifties with acute or convalescent COVID-19. The CDR3 DNA reads as TGTGCCAGCAGCTTCTTGACAGGGGCGAGTGAGCAGTTCTTC. This sequence encodes CASSFLTGASEQFF.